This T cell receptor (beta chain) was sequenced in a study of shared clonotypes between healthy human individuals. Terminally differentiated effector memory CD45RA+ cells were excluded by CCR7 positive selection of CD45RO-negative cells. Regarding the study as a whole: Large sequencing depth failed to make sorted-subset sequencing complete, rarefaction showed. Expectations were that clonotype sharing among donors would be affected by sequencing depth. Larger estimated richness was generally seen in naive subsets than in memory subsets.

The test was conducted at deep level. Profiled with immunoSEQ multiplex PCR; TCRdb holds only in-frame clones, not every one. Here the sample spans about 1,800,000 clones, approximately 94% being singletons. This CDR3 is built from 15 residues. The V gene lost 4 bases and the J gene lost 8 bases, with 17 bases spanning the gap. Germline CDR1 is MDHEN and CDR2 is SYDVKM. As for this clone: The target antigen is unknown.

The receptor's source is a man between 18 and 29 years old in good health. Sequencing was carried out using naive CD8+ T cells sorted from blood. The chain carries TRBV28 and TRBJ1-4; unclear D gene. The CDR3 here is CASSSRSEMGEKLFF. Here the CDR3 DNA reads TGTGCCAGCAGTTCCCGCAGCGAAATGGGGGAAAAACTGTTTTTT.